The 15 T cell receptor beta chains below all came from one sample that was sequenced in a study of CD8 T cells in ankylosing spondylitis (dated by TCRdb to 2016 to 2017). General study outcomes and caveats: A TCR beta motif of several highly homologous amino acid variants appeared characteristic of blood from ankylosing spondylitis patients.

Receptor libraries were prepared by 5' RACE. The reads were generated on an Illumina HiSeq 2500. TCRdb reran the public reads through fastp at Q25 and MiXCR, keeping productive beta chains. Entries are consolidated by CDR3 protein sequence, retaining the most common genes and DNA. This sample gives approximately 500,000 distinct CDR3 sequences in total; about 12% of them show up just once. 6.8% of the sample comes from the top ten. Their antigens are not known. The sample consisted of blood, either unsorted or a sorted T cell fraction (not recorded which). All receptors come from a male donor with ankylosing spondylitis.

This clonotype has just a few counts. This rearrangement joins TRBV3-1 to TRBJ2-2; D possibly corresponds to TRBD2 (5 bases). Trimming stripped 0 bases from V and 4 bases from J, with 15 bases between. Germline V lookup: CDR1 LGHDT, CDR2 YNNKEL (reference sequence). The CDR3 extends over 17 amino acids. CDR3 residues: CASSQDLVRGITGELFF. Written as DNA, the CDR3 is TGTGCCAGCAGCCAAGATCTTGTGAGAGGGATCACCGGGGAGCTGTTTTTT.

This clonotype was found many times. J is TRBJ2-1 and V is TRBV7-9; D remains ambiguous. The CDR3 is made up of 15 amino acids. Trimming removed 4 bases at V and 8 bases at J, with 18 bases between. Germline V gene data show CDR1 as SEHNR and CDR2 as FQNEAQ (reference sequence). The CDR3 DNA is TGTGCCAGCAGCTCGCGAAAGCTAGGATCTGATGAGCAGTTCTTC. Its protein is CASSSRKLGSDEQFF.

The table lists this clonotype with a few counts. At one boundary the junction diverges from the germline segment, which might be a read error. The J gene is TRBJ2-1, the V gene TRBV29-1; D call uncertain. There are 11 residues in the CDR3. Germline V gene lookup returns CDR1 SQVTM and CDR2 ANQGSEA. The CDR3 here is CSTDSNNEQFF. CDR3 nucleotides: TGCAGTACCGACTCCAACAATGAGCAGTTCTTC.

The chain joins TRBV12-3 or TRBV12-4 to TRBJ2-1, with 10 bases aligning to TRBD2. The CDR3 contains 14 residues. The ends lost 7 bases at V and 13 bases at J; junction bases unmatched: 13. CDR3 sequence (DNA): TGTGCCAGCAATTGGAGCGGGAGGGCCGCGGAACAGTTCTTC. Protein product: CASNWSGRAAEQFF.

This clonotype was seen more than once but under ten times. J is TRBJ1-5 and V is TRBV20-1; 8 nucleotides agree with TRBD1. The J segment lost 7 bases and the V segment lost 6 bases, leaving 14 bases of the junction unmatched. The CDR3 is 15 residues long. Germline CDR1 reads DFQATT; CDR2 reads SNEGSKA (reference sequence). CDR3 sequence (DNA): TGCAGTGCCTCGAAACCCAGGGGGCTCAGGCAGCCCCAGCATTTT. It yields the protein CSASKPRGLRQPQHF.

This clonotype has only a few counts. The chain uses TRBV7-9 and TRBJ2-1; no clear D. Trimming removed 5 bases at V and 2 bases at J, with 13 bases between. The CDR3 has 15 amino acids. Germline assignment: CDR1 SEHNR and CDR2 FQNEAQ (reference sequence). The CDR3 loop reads CASSPRADPYNEQFF. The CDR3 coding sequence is TGTGCCAGCAGCCCTAGAGCAGACCCCTACAATGAGCAGTTCTTC. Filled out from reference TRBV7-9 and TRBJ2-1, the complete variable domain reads DTGVSQNPRHKITKRGQNVTFRCDPISEHNRLYWYRQTLGQGPEFLTYFQNEAQLEKSRLLSDRFSAERPKGSFSTLEIQRTEQGDSAMYLCASSPRADPYNEQFFGPGTRLTVL.

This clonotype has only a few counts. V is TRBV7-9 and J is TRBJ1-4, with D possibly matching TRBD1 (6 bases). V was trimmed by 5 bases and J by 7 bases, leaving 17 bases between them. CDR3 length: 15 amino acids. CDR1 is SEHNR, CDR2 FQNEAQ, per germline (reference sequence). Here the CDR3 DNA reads TGTGCCAGCAGCCCCCAGGGGTTTGGAGGTGAAAAACTGTTTTTT. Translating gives CASSPQGFGGEKLFF. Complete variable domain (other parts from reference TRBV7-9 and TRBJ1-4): DTGVSQNPRHKITKRGQNVTFRCDPISEHNRLYWYRQTLGQGPEFLTYFQNEAQLEKSRLLSDRFSAERPKGSFSTLEIQRTEQGDSAMYLCASSPQGFGGEKLFFGSGTQLSVL.

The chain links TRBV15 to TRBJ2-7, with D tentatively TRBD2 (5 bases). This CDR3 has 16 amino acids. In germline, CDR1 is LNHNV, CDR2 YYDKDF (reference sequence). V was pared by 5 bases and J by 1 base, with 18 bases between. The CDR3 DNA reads TGTGCCACCAGCGGAGGAAGTATTGGGGTTTCCTACGAGCAGTACTTC. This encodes CATSGGSIGVSYEQYF.

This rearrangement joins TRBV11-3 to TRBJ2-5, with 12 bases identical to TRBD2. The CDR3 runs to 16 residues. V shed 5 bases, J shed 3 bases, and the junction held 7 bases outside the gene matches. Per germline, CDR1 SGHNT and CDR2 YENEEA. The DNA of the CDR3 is TGTGCCAGCAGCCCTAGACTAGCGGGGGCCGAAGAGACCCAGTACTTC. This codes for CASSPRLAGAEETQYF.

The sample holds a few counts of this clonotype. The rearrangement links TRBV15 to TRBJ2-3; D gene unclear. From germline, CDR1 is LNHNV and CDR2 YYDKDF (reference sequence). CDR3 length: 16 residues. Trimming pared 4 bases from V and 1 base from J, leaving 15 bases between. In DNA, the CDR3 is TGTGCCACCAGCACCCGACTGGCTGAAGGCACAGATACGCAGTATTTT. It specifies CATSTRLAEGTDTQYF. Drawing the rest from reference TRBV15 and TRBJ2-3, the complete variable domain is DAMVIQNPRYQVTQFGKPVTLSCSQTLNHNVMYWYQQKSSQAPKLLFHYYDKDFNNEADTPDNFQSRRPNTSFCFLDIRSPGLGDTAMYLCATSTRLAEGTDTQYFGPGTRLTVL.

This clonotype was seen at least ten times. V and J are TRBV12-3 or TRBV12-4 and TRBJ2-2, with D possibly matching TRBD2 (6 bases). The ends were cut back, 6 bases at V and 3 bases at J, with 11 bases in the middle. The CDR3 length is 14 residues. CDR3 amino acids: CASRVGGDTGELFF. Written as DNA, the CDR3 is TGTGCCAGCAGAGTAGGAGGGGACACCGGGGAGCTGTTTTTT.

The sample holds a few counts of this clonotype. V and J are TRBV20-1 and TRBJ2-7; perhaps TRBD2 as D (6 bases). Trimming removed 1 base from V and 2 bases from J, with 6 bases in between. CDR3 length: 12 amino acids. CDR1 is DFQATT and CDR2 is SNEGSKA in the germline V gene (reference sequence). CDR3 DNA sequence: TGCAGTGCTAGAGGGAGGGCCTACGAGCAGTACTTC. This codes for CSARGRAYEQYF.

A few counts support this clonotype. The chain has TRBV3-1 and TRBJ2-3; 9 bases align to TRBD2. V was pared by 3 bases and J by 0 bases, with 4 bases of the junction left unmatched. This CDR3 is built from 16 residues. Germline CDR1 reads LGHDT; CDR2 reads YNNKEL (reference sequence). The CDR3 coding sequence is TGTGCCAGCAGCCAGACCCTAGCGGGAAGCACAGATACGCAGTATTTT. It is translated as CASSQTLAGSTDTQYF.

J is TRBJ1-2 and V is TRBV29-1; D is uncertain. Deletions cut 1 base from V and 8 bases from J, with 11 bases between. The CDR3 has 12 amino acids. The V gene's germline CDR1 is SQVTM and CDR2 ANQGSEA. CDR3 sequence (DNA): TGCAGCGTTGAAGCCGCGGAGCCGGGCTACACCTTC. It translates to CSVEAAEPGYTF. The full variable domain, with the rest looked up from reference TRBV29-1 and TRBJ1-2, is SAVISQKPSRDICQRGTSLTIQCQVDSQVTMMFWYRQQPGQSLTLIATANQGSEATYESGFVIDKFPISRPNLTFSTLTVSNMSPEDSSIYLCSVEAAEPGYTFGSGTRLTVV.

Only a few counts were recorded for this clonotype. The CDR3 DNA follows: TGCAGTGAAAACTCGGCGGGAAGCACAGATACGCAGTATTTT. It encodes CSENSAGSTDTQYF. The chain carries TRBV20-1 and TRBJ2-3; a weak D match, TRBD2 (6 bases). V gave up 7 bases and J gave up 0 bases, with 14 bases separating them. Germline CDR1 is DFQATT and CDR2 is SNEGSKA (reference sequence). This CDR3 has 14 amino acids.